What follows are 25 T cell receptor beta chains derived from one specimen sequenced in a study of shared clonotypes between healthy human individuals. The naive CD8 population came from CD45RO-negative cells selected for CCR7, without terminally differentiated effector memory CD45RA+ cells. TCRdb keeps only in-frame clones here, not all; method: immunoSEQ multiplex PCR. The top ten clones hold 1% to 1.5% of a sample with 1.5 million to 2.5 million clones, less than 95% of them seen once. The sequenced sample was naive CD8+ T cells sorted from blood. The source of these receptors is a man between 18 and 35 years old in good health.

This clone appeared a single time. Other DNA sequences in the same sample also yield this CDR3. This chain links TRBV27 with TRBJ2-2; no clear D gene. The CDR3 has 14 amino acids. The V end lost 9 bases, the J end lost 1 base, and 12 bases lay between the germline ends. CDR1 and CDR2 (germline): MNHEY, SMNVEV (reference sequence). CDR3 nucleotide sequence: TGTGCCAGTAGCCCCGGCCGGAACACCGGGGAGCTGTTTTTT. Its protein is CASSPGRNTGELFF.

V is TRBV14 and J is TRBJ2-3; D possibly corresponds to TRBD2 (5 bases). CDR1 and CDR2 from the germline V gene are SGHDN and FVKESK. The CDR3 covers 17 residues. V lost 0 bases and J 0 bases, leaving 13 bases between the germline ends. The CDR3 DNA is TGTGCCAGCAGCCAAGATCTAGAGGGTTGGAGCACAGATACGCAGTATTTT. It encodes CASSQDLEGWSTDTQYF.

As regards this clone: The same CDR3 arises from other DNA sequences in this sample as well. CDR3: CASSPSGSSYEQYF. CDR3 sequence (DNA): TGCGCCAGCAGCCCTAGCGGGAGCTCCTACGAGCAGTACTTC. The chain links TRBV4-3 to TRBJ2-7, with TRBD2 matching over 10 bases. Germline trimming cut 4 bases from V and 0 bases from J; bases unmatched to any gene: 0. This CDR3 comprises 14 residues. From germline, CDR1 is LGHNA and CDR2 YSLEER.

The J gene is TRBJ2-7, the V gene TRBV7-6; TRBD2 matches 15 bases. CDR1 and CDR2 from the germline V gene are SGHVS and FNYEAQ. Trimming cost V 6 bases and J 4 bases; bases outside gene matches: 4. There are 15 residues in the CDR3. The CDR3: CASSSGLAGGYEQYF. The CDR3 DNA is TGTGCCAGCAGTTCCGGACTAGCGGGAGGGTACGAGCAGTACTTC. The entire variable domain, with the rest obtained from reference TRBV7-6 and TRBJ2-7, is as follows: GAGVSQSPRYKVTKRGQDVALRCDPISGHVSLYWYRQALGQGPEFLTYFNYEAQQDKSGLPNDRFSAERPEGSISTLTIQRTEQRDSAMYRCASSSGLAGGYEQYFGPGTRLTVT.

The chain carries TRBV5-5 and TRBJ2-7; 11 positions match TRBD2. This CDR3 region has 17 residues. Trimming cost V 0 bases and J 6 bases; bases outside gene matches: 11. The germline V gene encodes CDR1 SGHKS and CDR2 YYEKEE (reference sequence). In nucleotides, the CDR3 is TGTGCCAGCAGCTTGGAACTAGCGGGAGTTCCGTCGATCGAGCAGTACTTC. It is translated as CASSLELAGVPSIEQYF.

This chain uses TRBV9 with TRBJ2-7; TRBD2 might be the D (6 bases). V lost 0 bases and J lost 3, with 13 bases in between. The CDR3 spans 15 residues. Germline V lookup: CDR1 SGDLS, CDR2 YYNGEE. CDR3 protein: CASSVGGGANYEQYF. The DNA for the CDR3 is TGTGCCAGCAGCGTAGGAGGCGGGGCCAACTACGAGCAGTACTTC.

The chain uses TRBV28 and TRBJ1-1, with 8 positions matching TRBD1. CDR3 length: 15 residues. The V and J ends lost 5 bases and 1 base, in that order; junction bases with no gene match: 6. CDR1 and CDR2 from the germline V gene are MDHEN and SYDVKM. CDR3: CASSNQGARNTEAFF. Here the CDR3 DNA reads TGTGCCAGCAGTAACCAGGGGGCGAGGAACACTGAAGCTTTCTTT.

V usage is TRBV19 and J usage is TRBJ2-1; TRBD2 matches 8 bases. CDR3 size: 15 residues. Germline values: CDR1 LNHDA, CDR2 SQIVND (reference sequence). J lost 6 bases, V lost 5 bases, and 9 bases had no gene match. The DNA of the CDR3 is TGTGCCAGTAGTCCATTAGCGGGGACCTTCAATGAGCAGTTCTTC. Amino acids: CASSPLAGTFNEQFF. The full variable domain, rest sourced from reference TRBV19 and TRBJ2-1, is DGGITQSPKYLFRKEGQNVTLSCEQNLNHDAMYWYRQDPGQGLRLIYYSQIVNDFQKGDIAEGYSVSREKKESFPLTVTSAQKNPTAFYLCASSPLAGTFNEQFFGPGTRLTVL.

The J gene is TRBJ1-1, the V gene TRBV19; a weak D match, TRBD1 (6 bases). Trimming took off 7 bases at V and 5 bases at J, with 17 bases between the two ends. CDR3 length: 14 amino acids. Germline loops: CDR1 LNHDA, CDR2 SQIVND (reference sequence). CDR3: CASTLRGAGTEAFF. The CDR3 DNA reads as TGTGCCAGTACTTTGAGGGGGGCTGGGACTGAAGCTTTCTTT.

CDR3 amino acids: CASSQDAGNNEQFF. CDR3 bases: TGCGCCAGCAGCCAAGATGCCGGGAACAATGAGCAGTTCTTC. The V gene is TRBV4-1, the J gene TRBJ2-1; possibly TRBD2 for D (5 bases). This CDR3 has 14 residues. Germline CDR1 reads MGHRA; CDR2 reads YSYEKL. The ends were cut back, 0 bases at V and 5 bases at J, with 8 bases in the middle.

With regard to this clone: The same CDR3 arises from other DNA sequences in this sample as well. This rearrangement joins TRBV27 to TRBJ1-2; D is perhaps TRBD1 (6 bases). V lost 3 bases and J lost 0, with 8 bases in between. CDR1 and CDR2 (germline): MNHEY, SMNVEV (reference sequence). CDR3 length equals 14 residues. DNA of the CDR3: TGTGCCAGCAGTTTGACAGGAGCTAACTATGGCTACACCTTC. Amino acids: CASSLTGANYGYTF.

The genes are TRBV7-2 and TRBJ2-5; D assignment may be TRBD1 or TRBD2 (5 bases each). The CDR3 runs to 13 residues. CDR1 is SGHTA and CDR2 is FQGNSA in the germline V gene. CDR3 nucleotide sequence: TGTGCTATTATGGGGGAGTACCAAGAGACCCAGTACTTC. It translates to CAIMGEYQETQYF.

This chain joins TRBV6-1 and TRBJ1-2; D may be TRBD1 (5 bases). With 7 bases removed from V and 4 bases from J, the gap between germline ends came to 13 bases. Germline lookup yields CDR1 MNHNS and CDR2 SASEGT. This CDR3 has 13 amino acids. The DNA for the CDR3 is TGTGCCAGCACGTTGCAGGGAAGCTATGGCTACACCTTC. Its protein is CASTLQGSYGYTF.

V is TRBV7-8 and J is TRBJ2-7; a weak D match, TRBD1 (6 bases). The CDR3 runs to 15 residues. CDR1 SGHVS and CDR2 FQNEAQ come from the germline V gene. V was clipped by 0 bases and J by 2 bases, with 11 bases between them. CDR3 loop: CASSLAGAGAYEQYF. The CDR3 nucleotides read TGTGCCAGCAGCTTAGCGGGGGCAGGCGCCTACGAGCAGTACTTC.

The chain combines TRBV12-5 with TRBJ1-1; 11 nucleotides match TRBD1. The CDR3 is 16 residues long. The germline CDR1 and CDR2 sequences are LGHNT and FRNRAP. With 6 bases clipped from V and 0 bases from J, the junction kept 6 bases outside the gene matches. CDR3: CASGADRGQMNTEAFF. The CDR3 region has the DNA TGTGCTAGTGGCGCGGACAGGGGGCAGATGAACACTGAAGCTTTCTTT.

CDR3 amino acids: CASRRTDLSNQPQHF. CDR3 bases: TGTGCCAGCAGACGGACGGATCTAAGCAATCAGCCCCAGCATTTT. The chain is built from TRBV28 and TRBJ1-5; no definite D call. V lost 6 bases and J lost 1, with 13 bases in between. The CDR3 has 15 amino acids. Germline values: CDR1 MDHEN, CDR2 SYDVKM.

The CDR3 DNA sequence: TGTGCCAGCAGTGAATCGGCCGGGAGGTCGGAGACCCAGTACTTC. It is translated as CASSESAGRSETQYF. This sequence joins TRBV6-1 and TRBJ2-5, with 7 bases identical to TRBD2. The junction had 8 bases not matched to a gene; V was cut back by 2 bases and J by 5 bases. Germline CDR1 is MNHNS and CDR2 is SASEGT. The CDR3 sequence is 15 residues long.

The genes are TRBV6-5 and TRBJ1-2, with TRBD1 identical over 8 bases. This CDR3 region has 13 residues. In germline, CDR1 is MNHEY, CDR2 SVGAGI. The V and J ends lost 6 bases and 6 bases, in that order; junction bases with no gene match: 6. CDR3 sequence reads: CASRTGVRDGYTF. DNA of the CDR3: TGTGCCAGCAGGACAGGGGTTCGGGATGGCTACACCTTC.

This chain connects TRBV28 to TRBJ1-5; 9 bases map to TRBD1. This CDR3 region has 15 residues. Germline CDR1 and CDR2: MDHEN and SYDVKM. J was trimmed by 7 bases and V by 1 base; bases with no gene match: 5. The CDR3, as DNA: TGTGCCAGCAGTTTATCTGGGACAGGGACCCAGCCCCAGCATTTT. Translation gives CASSLSGTGTQPQHF.

The chain has TRBV7-9 and TRBJ2-7, with 9 bases lining up with TRBD2. The germline V gene has CDR1 SEHNR and CDR2 FQNEAQ (reference sequence). The CDR3 loop spans 15 amino acids. V shed 5 bases, J shed 2 bases, and the junction held 7 bases outside the gene matches. In DNA form, the CDR3 reads TGTGCCAGCAGCCCACGACTAGCGGAAACCTACGAGCAGTACTTC. Protein: CASSPRLAETYEQYF.

In regard to this clone: Other DNA sequences of this sample code for an identical CDR3. The rearrangement links TRBV27 to TRBJ2-7, with 8 bases fitting TRBD1. Per germline, CDR1 MNHEY and CDR2 SMNVEV (reference sequence). With 5 bases clipped from V and 3 bases from J, the junction kept 3 bases outside the gene matches. This CDR3 has 13 residues. The CDR3 sequence: CASSQGTGYEQYF. CDR3 nucleotides: TGTGCCAGCAGTCAGGGGACAGGCTACGAGCAGTACTTC.

The count of this clone is one. J is TRBJ2-7 and V is TRBV6-5; D possibly corresponds to TRBD2 (6 bases). The CDR3 covers 14 residues. Trimming stripped 0 bases from V and 6 bases from J, with 12 bases between. CDR1 and CDR2 (germline): MNHEY, SVGAGI. This CDR3 reads CASSYSEGSLEQYF. In DNA form, the CDR3 reads TGTGCCAGCAGTTACTCGGAGGGGTCCCTCGAGCAGTACTTC.

On this clone itself: The same CDR3 can be traced to other DNA sequences in this sample. The chain employs TRBV6-1 and TRBJ2-7; maybe TRBD1 (5 bases). The CDR3 spans 13 residues. Germline CDR1 and CDR2: MNHNS and SASEGT. V shed 2 bases and J shed 2 bases, with 7 bases lying between them. The CDR3, as DNA: TGTGCCAGCAGTGAAAGGACACCCTACGAGCAGTACTTC. Translating it yields CASSERTPYEQYF.

This clone was recorded only once. This chain links TRBV14 with TRBJ1-3; weak D call: TRBD1 (5 bases). In germline, CDR1 is SGHDN, CDR2 FVKESK. The CDR3 is 16 residues long. V gave up 2 bases and J gave up 2 bases, with 13 bases separating them. The CDR3 sequence is CASSQLQGSAGNTIYF. The CDR3 nucleotides are TGTGCCAGCAGCCAATTGCAGGGAAGCGCTGGAAACACCATATATTTT.

The chain uses TRBV28 and TRBJ1-2; D is unresolved. This CDR3 spans 12 amino acids. V gave up 7 bases and J gave up 5 bases, with 11 bases separating them. Germline CDR1 reads MDHEN; CDR2 reads SYDVKM. The chain's CDR3 is CASTSEEYGYTF. Here the CDR3 DNA reads TGTGCCAGCACCTCAGAGGAATATGGCTACACCTTC.